The clone carrying this TCR beta chain was observed a handful of times. This sample is drawn from a study of early T cells in non-severe SARS-CoV-2 infection. This CDR3 has 13 residues. The V end was cut by 5 bases, the J end by 9 bases, with 14 bases between. Germline V lookup: CDR1 SEHNR, CDR2 FQNEAQ (reference sequence). Unique molecular identifiers were attached to individual cDNA molecules. TCRdb redid the calling of the 5' RACE reads with MiXCR, one entry per CDR3 protein. The table includes roughly 60,000 distinct CDR3 sequences, roughly 10% detected once. Here the sequenced sample was whole blood, taken at baseline. This receptor was obtained from an adult who was a healthcare worker with PCR-confirmed SARS-CoV-2 infection or an uninfected control (not recorded which). J is TRBJ2-4 and V is TRBV7-9; possible D gene TRBD1, 5 bases. CDR3 residues: CASSPIGASIQYF. The DNA for the CDR3 is TGTGCCAGCAGCCCAATAGGGGCTAGCATTCAGTACTTC.